Below, 13 T cell receptor beta chains from the same sample are listed, as sequenced in a study of T cells in women clearing cervical HPV infection (dated by TCRdb to the late 2010s). The library was built by means of the immunoSEQ multiplex PCR assay. The immuneACCESS repertoire file appears here via TCRdb, limited to in-frame rearrangements. These files lack a portion of the clones; in checked studies, under half of the deficit traces to unresolved V genes, and the cause of the others is not known. This sample's table carries about 36,000 clones. Around 3.5% of the sample belongs to the ten largest clones. Sequenced input: blood buffy coat. These TCRs come from a woman between 18 and 75 years old with a cervical HPV16 infection that either progressed to CIN3+ or cleared (not recorded which).

On this clone: The read ends 3 residues shy of where the CDR3 ends; the end is completed using the germline J gene. The chain recombines TRBV20-1 with TRBJ2-5; 9 bases fit TRBD2. V shed 6 bases, J shed 3 bases, and the junction held 8 bases outside the gene matches. The CDR3 contains 14 residues. CDR1 is DFQATT and CDR2 is SNEGSKA in the germline V gene (reference sequence). CDR3 in amino acids: CSARGGGGEETQYF. The sequenced CDR3 bases are TGCAGTGCCCGGGGGGGCGGGGGGGAAGAGACC.

Concerning this clone itself: The read terminates 3 residues before the CDR3 end, so the remaining end is supplied by the germline J gene. This chain uses TRBV18 with TRBJ2-7, with 10 bases identical to TRBD1. Germline V lookup: CDR1 KGHSH, CDR2 LQKENI. The CDR3 extends over 14 amino acids. V was clipped by 5 bases and J by 3 bases; unmatched bases: 4. CDR3 residues: CASSRDRGDYEQYF. The DNA read from the CDR3 is TGTGCCAGCTCAAGGGACAGGGGAGACTACGAG.

To note about this clone: The CDR3 extends 3 residues past the end of the read, so its final part is completed from the germline J gene. The V gene is TRBV20-1, the J gene TRBJ1-1, with 9 bases aligning to TRBD1. Germline assignment: CDR1 DFQATT and CDR2 SNEGSKA (reference sequence). Unmatched junction bases numbered 6, after V lost 6 bases and J lost 1 base. The CDR3 has 14 residues. Incomplete CDR3 DNA: TGCAGTGCCGCACAGGGGGCGAGGAACACTGAA. Protein: CSAAQGARNTE. The entire CDR3 is CSAAQGARNTEAFF.

Points on this clone: The read gets to within 3 residues of the CDR3 end, and the germline J gene fills in the rest. J is TRBJ1-1 and V is TRBV2; TRBD1 matches at 10 bases. The germline gives CDR1 SNHLY, CDR2 FYNNEI. The CDR3 consists of 14 residues. V shed 6 bases, J shed 6 bases, and the junction held 7 bases outside the gene matches. The chain's CDR3 is CASSDRGRGAEAFF. The CDR3 DNA, read in part, is TGTGCCAGCAGCGACAGGGGGCGCGGCGCTGAA.

Concerning this clone itself: With the read ending 3 residues before the CDR3 end, the germline J gene is used to fill in that end. This chain uses TRBV29-1 with TRBJ1-2, with TRBD1 as a possible D gene (6 bases). Trimming removed 7 bases from V and 5 bases from J, with 14 bases in between. Germline lookup yields CDR1 SQVTM and CDR2 ANQGSEA. There are 12 residues in the CDR3. CDR3 protein: CSAAAGVYGYTF. The part of the CDR3 DNA that was read is TGCAGCGCCGCCGCAGGGGTTTATGGC.

A remark on this clone: Sequencing ends 3 residues short of the CDR3 end; the germline J gene provides the rest. The chain couples TRBV19 to TRBJ1-1, with D hard to call. V dropped 6 bases and J dropped 4 bases, with 15 bases sitting between them. CDR3 length: 14 residues. The germline CDR1 and CDR2 sequences are LNHDA and SQIVND (reference sequence). The DNA read from the CDR3 is TGTGCCAGTAGGATACACTTCACGAGCACTGAA. It codes for CASRIHFTSTE. The whole CDR3 protein is CASRIHFTSTEAFF.

Comments on this clone: Read sequence stops 3 residues before the CDR3 end, and the germline J gene provides the missing end. This chain joins TRBV28 and TRBJ1-2, with 10 nucleotides matching TRBD1. The CDR3 has 15 residues. The V segment lost 6 bases and the J segment 2 bases; nucleotides outside the gene matches: 6. Germline V gene data show CDR1 as MDHEN and CDR2 as SYDVKM. The sequenced part of the CDR3 DNA is TGTGCCAGCAGCATACCGGGACAGGGGAACTATGGC. It specifies CASSIPGQGNYG. Given in full, the CDR3 is CASSIPGQGNYGYTF.

To note about this clone: The read halts 3 residues ahead of the CDR3 end, with the missing end drawn from the germline J gene. V is TRBV19 and J is TRBJ2-1, with 8 bases lining up with TRBD1. The length of the CDR3 is 13 residues. Germline values: CDR1 LNHDA, CDR2 SQIVND (reference sequence). Trimming at V came to 8 bases and at J to 8 bases, leaving 8 bases not matched to a gene. The sequenced CDR3 bases are TGTGCCAGTTGGAAGCAGGGGGCGCATGAG. Amino acid sequence: CASWKQGAHE. The full-length CDR3 reads as CASWKQGAHEQFF.

Points on this clone: From the germline J gene comes the end of the CDR3, since the read stops 3 residues before it. The J gene is TRBJ1-1, the V gene TRBV19, with D uncertain. The V and J ends lost 5 bases and 0 bases respectively, with 7 bases between them. The germline CDR1 and CDR2 sequences are LNHDA and SQIVND (reference sequence). There are 13 residues in the CDR3. CDR3 bases read: TGTGCCAGTAGTCTTGGGCTGAACACTGAA. Protein product: CASSLGLNTE. The complete CDR3 sequence is CASSLGLNTEAFF. The full variable domain, rest sourced from reference TRBV19 and TRBJ1-1, is DGGITQSPKYLFRKEGQNVTLSCEQNLNHDAMYWYRQDPGQGLRLIYYSQIVNDFQKGDIAEGYSVSREKKESFPLTVTSAQKNPTAFYLCASSLGLNTEAFFGQGTRLTVV.

Note on this clone: Read coverage stops 3 residues before the CDR3 terminus; the germline J gene supplies the remainder. The rearrangement joins TRBV5-1 to TRBJ1-2, with 7 bases that match TRBD1. V shed 4 bases, J shed 5 bases, and the junction held 8 bases outside the gene matches. CDR3 size: 14 residues. Germline assignment: CDR1 SGHRS and CDR2 YFSETQ. CDR3 bases read: TGCGCCAGCAGCCGACAGGGATTAAATTATGGC. It is translated as CASSRQGLNYG. The whole CDR3 region reads CASSRQGLNYGYTF. Complete variable domain (other parts from reference TRBV5-1 and TRBJ1-2): KAGVTQTPRYLIKTRGQQVTLSCSPISGHRSVSWYQQTPGQGLQFLFEYFSETQRNKGNFPGRFSGRQFSNSRSEMNVSTLELGDSALYLCASSRQGLNYGYTFGSGTRLTVV.

The CDR3 DNA, read in part, is TGTGCCACCAGAACCCAGGGTCGAGGCTCCTACGAG. It specifies CATRTQGRGSYE. The entire CDR3 sequence reads CATRTQGRGSYEQYF. The chain combines TRBV19 with TRBJ2-7, with D possibly TRBD1 on 5 matching bases. Sequencing ends 3 residues short of the CDR3 end; the germline J gene provides the rest. The CDR3 is 15 residues long. With 10 bases removed from V and 0 bases from J, the gap between germline ends came to 19 bases. The germline V gene has CDR1 LNHDA and CDR2 SQIVND (reference sequence).

With regard to this clone: The read terminates 3 residues before the CDR3 end, so the remaining end is supplied by the germline J gene. V usage is TRBV18 and J usage is TRBJ1-1; 7 nucleotides line up with TRBD1. The V gene end was trimmed by 4 bases and the J gene end by 4 bases; junction bases not matched to a gene: 6. Germline CDR1 reads KGHSH; CDR2 reads LQKENI. CDR3 length: 14 amino acids. CDR3 region: CASSLDREGTEAFF. The DNA read from the CDR3 is TGTGCCAGCTCACTTGACAGGGAGGGCACTGAA. The full variable domain, its missing parts supplied by reference TRBV18 and TRBJ1-1, is NAGVMQNPRHLVRRRGQEARLRCSPMKGHSHVYWYRQLPEEGLKFMVYLQKENIIDESGMPKERFSAEFPKEGPSILRIQQVVRGDSAAYFCASSLDREGTEAFFGQGTRLTVV.

About this clone: The CDR3 end lies 3 residues beyond the end of the read and is filled in from the germline J gene. V is TRBV19 and J is TRBJ1-1; the D gene is possibly TRBD1 (5 bases). Germline V lookup: CDR1 LNHDA, CDR2 SQIVND (reference sequence). This CDR3 is built from 13 residues. The V gene lost 1 base and the J gene lost 4 bases, with 7 bases spanning the gap. CDR3 residues: CASSIAGGTEAFF. CDR3 bases read: TGTGCCAGTAGTATAGCGGGGGGCACTGAA.